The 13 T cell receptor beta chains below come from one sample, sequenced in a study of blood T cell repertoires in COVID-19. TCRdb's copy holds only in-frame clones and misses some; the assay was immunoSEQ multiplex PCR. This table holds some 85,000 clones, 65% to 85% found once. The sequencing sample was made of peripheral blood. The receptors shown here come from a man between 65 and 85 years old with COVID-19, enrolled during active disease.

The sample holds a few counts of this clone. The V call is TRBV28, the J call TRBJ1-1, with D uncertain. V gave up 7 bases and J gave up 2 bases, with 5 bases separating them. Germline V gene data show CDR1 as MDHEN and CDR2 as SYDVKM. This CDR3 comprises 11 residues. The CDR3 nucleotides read TGTGCCAGCACCGTCAACACTGAAGCTTTCTTT. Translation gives CASTVNTEAFF.

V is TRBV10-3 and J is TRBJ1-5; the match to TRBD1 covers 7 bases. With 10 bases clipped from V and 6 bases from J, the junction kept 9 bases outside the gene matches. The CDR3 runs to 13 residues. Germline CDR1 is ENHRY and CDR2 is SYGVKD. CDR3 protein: CATTGSVGQPQHF. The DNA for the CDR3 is TGTGCCACGACAGGGTCCGTGGGTCAGCCCCAGCATTTT.

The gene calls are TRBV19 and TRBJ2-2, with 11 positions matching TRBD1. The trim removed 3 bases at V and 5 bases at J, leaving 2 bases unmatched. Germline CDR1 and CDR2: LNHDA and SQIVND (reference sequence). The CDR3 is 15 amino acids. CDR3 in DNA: TGTGCCAGTAGTATCGGGACAGGGGGGACCGGGGAGCTGTTTTTT. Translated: CASSIGTGGTGELFF.

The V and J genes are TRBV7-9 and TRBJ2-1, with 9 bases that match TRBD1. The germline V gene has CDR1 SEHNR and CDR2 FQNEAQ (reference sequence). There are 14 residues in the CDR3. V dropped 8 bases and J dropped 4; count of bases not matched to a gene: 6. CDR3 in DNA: TGTGCCAGCCCCGGGACAGGGACATACAATGAGCAGTTCTTC. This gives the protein CASPGTGTYNEQFF.

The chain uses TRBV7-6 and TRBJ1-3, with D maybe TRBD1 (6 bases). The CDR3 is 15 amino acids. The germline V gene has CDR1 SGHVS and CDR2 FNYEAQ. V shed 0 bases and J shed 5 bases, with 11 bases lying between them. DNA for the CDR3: TGTGCCAGCAGCTTAGCGGGGCAGGGGAGAAACACCATATATTTT. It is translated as CASSLAGQGRNTIYF.

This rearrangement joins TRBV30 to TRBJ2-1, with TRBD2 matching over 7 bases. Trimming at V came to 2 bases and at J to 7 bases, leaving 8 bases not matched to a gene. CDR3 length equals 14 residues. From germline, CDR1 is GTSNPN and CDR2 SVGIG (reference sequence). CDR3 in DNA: TGTGCCTGGAGTAGCGCGGGAGCTTGGAATGAGCAGTTCTTC. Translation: CAWSSAGAWNEQFF.

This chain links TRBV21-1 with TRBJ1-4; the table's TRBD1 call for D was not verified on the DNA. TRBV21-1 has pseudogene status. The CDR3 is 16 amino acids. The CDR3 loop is CASSTTRTGIDEKLFF. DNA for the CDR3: TGTGCCAGCAGTACCACCCGGACAGGGATCGATGAAAAACTGTTTTTT.

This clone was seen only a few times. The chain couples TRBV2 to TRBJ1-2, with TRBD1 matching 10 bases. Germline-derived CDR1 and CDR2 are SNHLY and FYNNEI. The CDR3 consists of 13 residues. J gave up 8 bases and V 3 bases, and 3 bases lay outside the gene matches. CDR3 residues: CASSDDRGQGYTF. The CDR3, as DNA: TGTGCCAGCAGTGACGACAGGGGGCAAGGCTACACCTTC.

The CDR3: CASSQDTTRGYEQYF. Here the CDR3 DNA reads TGTGCCAGCAGCCAAGATACGACTAGAGGCTACGAGCAGTACTTC. V is TRBV4-2 and J is TRBJ2-7, with D maybe TRBD2 (6 bases). V gave up 0 bases and J gave up 3 bases, with 12 bases separating them. This CDR3 is built from 15 residues. Germline V gene sequence: CDR1 LGHNA, CDR2 YNFKEQ.

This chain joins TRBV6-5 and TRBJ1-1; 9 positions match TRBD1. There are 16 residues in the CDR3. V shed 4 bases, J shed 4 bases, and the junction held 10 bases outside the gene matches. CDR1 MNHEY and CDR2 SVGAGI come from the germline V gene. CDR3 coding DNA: TGTGCCAGCAGTTCGAAGGGGACAGGGAGGGTCACTGAAGCTTTCTTT. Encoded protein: CASSSKGTGRVTEAFF.

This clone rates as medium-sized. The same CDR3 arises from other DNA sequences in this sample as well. The CDR3 coding sequence is TGTGCCATCAGTGAGTCTACTAGCGGGAAATCGTACGAGCAGTACTTC. Translated, it gives CAISESTSGKSYEQYF. The rearrangement joins TRBV10-3 to TRBJ2-7; 10 bases are shared with TRBD2. Germline V gene sequence: CDR1 ENHRY, CDR2 SYGVKD. CDR3 length: 16 amino acids. The V segment lost 0 bases and the J segment 4 bases; nucleotides outside the gene matches: 6.

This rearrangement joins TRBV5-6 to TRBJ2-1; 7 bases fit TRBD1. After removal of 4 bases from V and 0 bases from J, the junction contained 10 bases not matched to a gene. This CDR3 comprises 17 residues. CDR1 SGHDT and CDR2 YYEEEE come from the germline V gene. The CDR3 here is CASSPPLGQNSYNEQFF. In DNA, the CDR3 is TGTGCCAGCAGCCCGCCCCTGGGACAGAACTCCTACAATGAGCAGTTCTTC. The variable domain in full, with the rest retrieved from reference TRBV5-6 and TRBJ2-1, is DAGVTQSPTHLIKTRGQQVTLRCSPKSGHDTVSWYQQALGQGPQFIFQYYEEEERQRGNFPDRFSGHQFPNYSSELNVNALLLGDSALYLCASSPPLGQNSYNEQFFGPGTRLTVL.

CDR3 amino acids: CASSPMDSYGYTF. The CDR3 region has the DNA TGTGCCAGCTCACCAATGGACAGCTATGGCTACACCTTC. V is TRBV18 and J is TRBJ1-2; weak D call: TRBD1 (6 bases). V was trimmed by 2 bases and J by 4 bases, leaving 8 bases between them. The CDR3 is 13 residues long. The germline V gene encodes CDR1 KGHSH and CDR2 LQKENI.